This T cell receptor (beta chain) was captured in a study of blood T cell repertoires in COVID-19. Overall study: The cDNA or gDNA used as material had been derived from T cells, B-cell-depleted T cells, or PBMCs.

Original processing notes: Reference gene primer amplification in the assay estimated nucleated cell counts. Clones were read by immunoSEQ multiplex PCR, and TCRdb kept only the in-frame ones, dropping some. V, J and clone size are taken as reported in that table, and D and trimming were inferred from the DNA itself. The table lists about 240,000 clones, about 81% of them singletons, with around 12% in the top ten. Germline CDR1 is DFQATT and CDR2 is SNEGSKA (reference sequence). The CDR3 runs to 14 residues. Trimming stripped 3 bases from V and 8 bases from J, with 17 bases between. The clonotype was recovered from a woman aged 55-70 years with active or convalescent COVID-19. This chain joins TRBV20-1 and TRBJ2-1; a possible D gene is TRBD1 (6 bases). The sample comprised peripheral blood. CDR3 coding DNA: TGCAGTGCTAGTTTGCTAGCCAGGGGCCATGAGCAGTTCTTC. Translation: CSASLLARGHEQFF.